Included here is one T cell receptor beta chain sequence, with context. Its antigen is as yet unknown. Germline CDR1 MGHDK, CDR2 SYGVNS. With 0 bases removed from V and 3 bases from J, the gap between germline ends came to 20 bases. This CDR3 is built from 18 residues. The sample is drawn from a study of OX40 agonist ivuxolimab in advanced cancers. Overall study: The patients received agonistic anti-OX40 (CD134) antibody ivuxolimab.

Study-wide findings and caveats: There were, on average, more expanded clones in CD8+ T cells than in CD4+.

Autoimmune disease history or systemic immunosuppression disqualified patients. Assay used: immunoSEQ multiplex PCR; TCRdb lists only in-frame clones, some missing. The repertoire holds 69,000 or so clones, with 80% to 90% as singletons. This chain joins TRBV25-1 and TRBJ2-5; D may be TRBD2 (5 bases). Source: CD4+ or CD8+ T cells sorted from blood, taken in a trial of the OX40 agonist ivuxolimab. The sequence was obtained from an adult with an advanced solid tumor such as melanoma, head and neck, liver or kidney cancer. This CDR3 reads CASSEYLGKTIREETQYF. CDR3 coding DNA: TGTGCCAGCAGTGAATATCTAGGGAAGACTATTAGGGAAGAGACCCAGTACTTC.